The rows below give T cell receptor beta chains drawn from one sample of a study of human T cells and chemical hapten exposure. TCRdb reprocessed the RACE reads with MiXCR, giving one entry per CDR3 protein. The table shows roughly 150,000 distinct CDR3 sequences, with about 27% occurring only once. Sequenced here: whole blood, sampled in connection with sensitization to the hapten diphenylcyclopropenone (DPC). The receptor set was obtained from a woman between 18 and 29 years old with alopecia areata. Some clones in this sample may be carry-over from other donors' samples. Each CDR3 is given with its conserved first and last residue.

v_gene: TRBV6-5; j_gene: TRBJ2-2; len: 12; CDR3aa: CASQGATGELFF
v_gene: TRBV13; j_gene: TRBJ2-1; len: 15; CDR3aa: CATKRGSSSYNEQFF
v_gene: TRBV4-1; j_gene: TRBJ2-7; len: 14; CDR3aa: CASSQERICHEQYF
v_gene: TRBV7-2; j_gene: TRBJ1-5; len: 12; CDR3aa: CASSSPNQPQHF
v_gene: TRBV20-1; j_gene: TRBJ1-1; len: 14; CDR3aa: CSARKGDMNTEAFF
v_gene: TRBV7-2; j_gene: TRBJ1-4; len: 14; CDR3aa: CASSLAGDREKLFF
v_gene: TRBV6-5; j_gene: TRBJ1-1; len: 13; CDR3aa: CASSYLAGTPAFF
v_gene: TRBV4-1; j_gene: TRBJ2-2; len: 13; CDR3aa: CASSQDRAGELFF
v_gene: TRBV6-1; j_gene: TRBJ2-7; len: 13; CDR3aa: CASSTLIAYDQYF
v_gene: TRBV7-2; j_gene: TRBJ1-3; len: 15; CDR3aa: CASSLARQGINTIYF
v_gene: TRBV7-9; j_gene: TRBJ1-2; len: 14; CDR3aa: CASSLEGNGYGYTF
v_gene: TRBV5-6; j_gene: TRBJ2-3; len: 12; CDR3aa: CASSSFGDTQYF
v_gene: TRBV24-1; j_gene: TRBJ2-2; len: 17; CDR3aa: CATSDPGGSAYAGELFF
v_gene: TRBV7-9; j_gene: TRBJ1-5; len: 14; CDR3aa: CASSLASGDQPQHF
v_gene: TRBV10-3; j_gene: TRBJ2-3; len: 20; CDR3aa: CAISGSIPPSYGEVTDTQYF
v_gene: TRBV7-9; j_gene: TRBJ1-6; len: 15; CDR3aa: CASSHDSAYNSPLHF
v_gene: TRBV21-1; j_gene: TRBJ2-7; len: 16; CDR3aa: CASSRKWAVSSYEQYF
v_gene: TRBV7-2; j_gene: TRBJ2-5; len: 13; CDR3aa: CASGGAVLETQYF
v_gene: TRBV7-3; j_gene: TRBJ2-2; len: 16; CDR3aa: CASSSSAVRAVGELFF
v_gene: TRBV25-1; j_gene: TRBJ1-2; len: 15; CDR3aa: CASSELRTGVNGYTF
v_gene: TRBV7-9; j_gene: TRBJ2-1; len: 16; CDR3aa: CASSLLAGGLRDEQFF
v_gene: TRBV3-2; j_gene: TRBJ2-7; len: 16; CDR3aa: CASSLREKRGSYEQYF
v_gene: TRBV9; j_gene: TRBJ2-6; len: 19; CDR3aa: CASSVGGARILSGANVLTF
v_gene: TRBV6-5; j_gene: TRBJ2-7; len: 14; CDR3aa: CASSYREGTYEQYF
v_gene: TRBV12-3/TRBV12-4; j_gene: TRBJ2-3; len: 15; CDR3aa: CASSLPWDRLNTQYF
v_gene: TRBV7-8; j_gene: TRBJ2-1; len: 15; CDR3aa: CASSMTSGAYNEQFF
v_gene: TRBV20-1; j_gene: TRBJ2-7; len: 12; CDR3aa: CSARSGLGEQYF
v_gene: TRBV29-1; j_gene: TRBJ1-1; len: 12; CDR3aa: CSVDPKGAEAFF
v_gene: TRBV20-1; j_gene: TRBJ1-2; len: 12; CDR3aa: CSARVGGDGYTF
v_gene: TRBV10-3; j_gene: TRBJ1-5; len: 14; CDR3aa: CAISGGGSNQPQHF
v_gene: TRBV11-2; j_gene: TRBJ2-3; len: 16; CDR3aa: CASSLFDRGGTDTQYF
v_gene: TRBV4-3; j_gene: TRBJ1-6; len: 19; CDR3aa: CASSQSIFGSGSYNSPLHF
v_gene: TRBV7-2; j_gene: TRBJ2-2; len: 14; CDR3aa: CASIWDRGSGELFF
v_gene: TRBV12-3/TRBV12-4; j_gene: TRBJ1-5; len: 12; CDR3aa: CASRQGNQPQHF
v_gene: TRBV29-1; j_gene: TRBJ1-5; len: 13; CDR3aa: CSVGQGIGQPQHF
v_gene: TRBV5-1; j_gene: TRBJ1-6; len: 15; CDR3aa: CASSLEGQRNSPLHF
v_gene: TRBV4-3; j_gene: TRBJ2-3; len: 15; CDR3aa: CASTQGQTHTDTQYF
v_gene: TRBV30; j_gene: TRBJ1-2; len: 12; CDR3aa: CAWIHSNYGYTF
v_gene: TRBV27; j_gene: TRBJ1-2; len: 13; CDR3aa: CASSLRENYGYTF
v_gene: TRBV9; j_gene: TRBJ2-1; len: 12; CDR3aa: CASSVGSNEQFF
v_gene: TRBV24-1; j_gene: TRBJ2-3; len: 16; CDR3aa: CATSDPLRAGVDTQYF
v_gene: TRBV29-1; j_gene: TRBJ1-1; len: 13; CDR3aa: CSVVWVENTEAFF
v_gene: TRBV7-9; j_gene: TRBJ2-7; len: 15; CDR3aa: CASSSDGLSGYEQYF
v_gene: TRBV6-5; j_gene: TRBJ1-1; len: 18; CDR3aa: CASSYSWIGTGRGTEAFF
v_gene: TRBV7-9; j_gene: TRBJ2-5; len: 14; CDR3aa: CASSVAGIQETQYF
v_gene: TRBV11-1; j_gene: TRBJ2-7; len: 13; CDR3aa: CASSLLRTYEQYF
v_gene: TRBV7-2; j_gene: TRBJ2-7; len: 14; CDR3aa: CASSTAGTVNEQYF
v_gene: TRBV7-9; j_gene: TRBJ2-7; len: 13; CDR3aa: CASEAPGSYEQYF
v_gene: TRBV29-1; j_gene: TRBJ1-2; len: 14; CDR3aa: CSGWTGGAIYGYTF